These T cell receptor beta chains were read from a single sample in a study of cytomegalovirus exposure and HLA in healthy donors. Here immunoSEQ multiplex PCR was the method, and the copy in TCRdb shows in-frame clones only, minus some. The table has just over 20,000 clones, under 98% seen once; the top ten hold 10%. Sequenced input: PBMCs. These receptors all stem from a man younger than 40 in good health and CMV-seropositive. CDR3s include the opening cysteine and the closing phenylalanine or tryptophan. Each record gives: V gene, D gene, clone size, J gene, CDR3 DNA, CDR3 protein. A D gene is named only where the DNA matches it firmly. A clone size is listed for some rows: how often the clone was seen (once, few, many), or a class if it is expanded.

v_call: TRBV7-6; d_call: TRBD1; clone_size: -; j_call: TRBJ1-2; cdr3_nt: TGTGCCAGCAGCTCACAGGGGTATGGCTACACCTTC; cdr3_aa: CASSSQGYGYTF
v_call: TRBV5-1; d_call: -; clone_size: -; j_call: TRBJ2-5; cdr3_nt: TGCGCCAGCAGCCGGGCGCGGGGCCAAGAGACCCAGTACTTC; cdr3_aa: CASSRARGQETQYF
v_call: TRBV7-2; d_call: -; clone_size: -; j_call: TRBJ2-5; cdr3_nt: TGTGCCAGCAGTAATCACCGGGACATTCAAGAGACCCAGTACTTC; cdr3_aa: CASSNHRDIQETQYF
v_call: TRBV10-2; d_call: -; clone_size: -; j_call: TRBJ1-2; cdr3_nt: TGCGCCAGCAGTGAGAGGTGGGGGGACGATGGCTACACCTTC; cdr3_aa: CASSERWGDDGYTF
v_call: TRBV5-1; d_call: -; clone_size: -; j_call: TRBJ1-5; cdr3_nt: TGCGCCAGCAGTCCCGGAGGGGCGCCCAATCAGCCCCAGCATTTT; cdr3_aa: CASSPGGAPNQPQHF
v_call: TRBV1; d_call: -; clone_size: -; j_call: TRBJ2-7; cdr3_nt: TGCACCAGCAGCCAAGAGTGGGTAGGCCCCCCGGGAAAAGCCTACGAGCAGTACTTC; cdr3_aa: CTSSQEWVGPPGKAYEQYF
v_call: TRBV18; d_call: -; clone_size: -; j_call: TRBJ2-1; cdr3_nt: TGTGCCAGCTCACCCTTACCACTATCCTACAATGAGCAGTTCTTC; cdr3_aa: CASSPLPLSYNEQFF
v_call: TRBV7-9; d_call: TRBD1; clone_size: -; j_call: TRBJ1-2; cdr3_nt: TGTGCCAGCAGCTCCGGGACAGTGACTAACTATGGCTACACCTTC; cdr3_aa: CASSSGTVTNYGYTF
v_call: TRBV5-1; d_call: -; clone_size: -; j_call: TRBJ2-3; cdr3_nt: TGCGCCAGCAGCCCCCGAGCGGCTAGCACTAGCACAGATACGCAGTATTTT; cdr3_aa: CASSPRAASTSTDTQYF
v_call: TRBV28; d_call: TRBD2; clone_size: -; j_call: TRBJ2-7; cdr3_nt: TGTGCCAGCCTGATGACTAGCGCCTCCTACGAGCAGTACTTC; cdr3_aa: CASLMTSASYEQYF
v_call: TRBV7-2; d_call: -; clone_size: -; j_call: TRBJ2-2; cdr3_nt: TGTGCCAGCAGGTTCGGCACAGGGAATACCGGGGAGCTGTTTTTT; cdr3_aa: CASRFGTGNTGELFF
v_call: TRBV18; d_call: -; clone_size: -; j_call: TRBJ2-1; cdr3_nt: TGTGCCAGCTCACCGACAGAGAAGCAGTTCTTC; cdr3_aa: CASSPTEKQFF
v_call: TRBV14; d_call: TRBD2; clone_size: -; j_call: TRBJ2-7; cdr3_nt: TGTGCCAGCAGTAAAGCGGGAGTCGCCTACGAGCAGTACTTC; cdr3_aa: CASSKAGVAYEQYF
v_call: TRBV5-1; d_call: TRBD1; clone_size: -; j_call: TRBJ2-3; cdr3_nt: TGCGCCAGCAGCCCGGACAGGGTAATCACAGATACGCAGTATTTT; cdr3_aa: CASSPDRVITDTQYF
v_call: TRBV11-1; d_call: -; clone_size: once; j_call: TRBJ2-5; cdr3_nt: TGTGCCAGCAGCTTAGCGGACAGACAAGAGACCCAGTACTTC; cdr3_aa: CASSLADRQETQYF
v_call: TRBV4-3; d_call: -; clone_size: -; j_call: TRBJ2-6; cdr3_nt: TGCGCCAGCAGCCGCTACTCTGGGGCCAACGTCCTGACTTTC; cdr3_aa: CASSRYSGANVLTF
v_call: TRBV27; d_call: -; clone_size: -; j_call: TRBJ1-5; cdr3_nt: TGTGCCAGCGCATTGTTTACAGGGAGCAATCAGCCCCAGCATTTT; cdr3_aa: CASALFTGSNQPQHF
v_call: TRBV7-2; d_call: TRBD2; clone_size: -; j_call: TRBJ2-7; cdr3_nt: TGTGCCAGCAGGCTCGGACTAGCGGGAGTGTACGAGCAGTACTTC; cdr3_aa: CASRLGLAGVYEQYF
v_call: TRBV5-1; d_call: TRBD2; clone_size: -; j_call: TRBJ2-1; cdr3_nt: TGCGCCAGCAGCACTACTAGCGGGAGGGCCGGTGAGCAGTTCTTC; cdr3_aa: CASSTTSGRAGEQFF
v_call: TRBV6-5; d_call: -; clone_size: -; j_call: TRBJ1-2; cdr3_nt: TGTGCCAGCAGTTACGGCCGGGGGGGTCTCTATGGCTACACCTTC; cdr3_aa: CASSYGRGGLYGYTF
v_call: TRBV11-2; d_call: TRBD2; clone_size: -; j_call: TRBJ2-1; cdr3_nt: TGTGCCAGCAGCATAACTAGCGGGAGGGCCAGGTCGGAACAGAATGAGCAGTTCTTC; cdr3_aa: CASSITSGRARSEQNEQFF
v_call: TRBV6-6; d_call: TRBD1; clone_size: -; j_call: TRBJ2-1; cdr3_nt: TGTGCCAGCAGACCACGGACAGGGGCAGGGAATGAGCAGTTCTTC; cdr3_aa: CASRPRTGAGNEQFF
v_call: TRBV5-1; d_call: TRBD1; clone_size: -; j_call: TRBJ1-2; cdr3_nt: TGCGCCAGCAGCTTGGCCGGAATTAGACAGGGGGCAATTTTTCATGGCTACACCTTC; cdr3_aa: CASSLAGIRQGAIFHGYTF
v_call: TRBV19; d_call: -; clone_size: -; j_call: TRBJ1-2; cdr3_nt: TGTGCCAGTAGTATCAAGGAGGATAATGGCTACACCTTC; cdr3_aa: CASSIKEDNGYTF
v_call: TRBV7-9; d_call: TRBD1; clone_size: -; j_call: TRBJ1-1; cdr3_nt: TGTGCCAGCAGCCTTACCGGGACAGGGAACACTGAAGCTTTCTTT; cdr3_aa: CASSLTGTGNTEAFF
v_call: TRBV6-4; d_call: TRBD2; clone_size: -; j_call: TRBJ2-1; cdr3_nt: TGTGCCAGCAGAGAAATTGCGGGAGGGGTAAGTGAGCAGTTCTTC; cdr3_aa: CASREIAGGVSEQFF
v_call: TRBV7-9; d_call: -; clone_size: -; j_call: TRBJ2-5; cdr3_nt: TGTGCCAGCAGCCTTCTGACTGTTGGGACCCAGTACTTC; cdr3_aa: CASSLLTVGTQYF